This TCR beta chain was obtained from a study of blood T cell repertoires in COVID-19. Study as a whole: Italy, Spain and the United States were the sources of the convalescent and acute COVID-19 samples. The analysed material was cDNA or gDNA that came from T cells, B-cell-depleted T cells, or PBMCs.

The table came from immunoSEQ multiplex PCR; TCRdb's copy has only in-frame clones and leaves some out. The data hold roughly 86,000 clones, with 86% observed a single time. V was pared by 6 bases and J by 1 base, with 8 bases of the junction left unmatched. The germline V gene encodes CDR1 MRHNA and CDR2 SNTAGT. The length of the CDR3 is 15 residues. Sequencing was carried out using peripheral blood. This receptor was identified in a man over 45 with active or convalescent COVID-19. The chain joins TRBV6-4 to TRBJ1-1; 7 bases are shared with TRBD1. The CDR3 is CASSPSGQTNTEAFF. DNA of the CDR3: TGTGCCAGCAGCCCCTCGGGACAGACGAACACTGAAGCTTTCTTT.